Shown below are 30 T cell receptor beta chains from a single sample sequenced in a study of T cells in Graves' hyperthyroidism and ophthalmopathy. Amplified TCR beta CDR3 regions came from RNA transcripts. The study used the HTBI primer set for a first-round RT-PCR of the TCR CDR3. TCRdb reprocessed the multiplex PCR reads with MiXCR, giving one entry per CDR3 protein. The sample gives 500,000 or so distinct CDR3 sequences, roughly 15% of which show up once; roughly 18% is in the top ten. What was sequenced was blood. Every receptor here comes from a woman aged 18 to 35 with Graves' ophthalmopathy.

This chain connects TRBV29-1 to TRBJ1-1; the D gene is possibly TRBD1 (5 bases). The CDR3 is 14 residues long. CDR1 and CDR2 from the germline V gene are SQVTM and ANQGSEA. Trimming removed 5 bases at V and 3 bases at J, with 16 bases between. The CDR3 spells CSVLQGFRDTEAFF. Written as DNA, the CDR3 is TGCAGCGTTTTGCAGGGTTTCAGGGACACTGAAGCTTTCTTT.

This clonotype was seen a handful of times. The chain uses TRBV6-1 and TRBJ1-2; a weak D match, TRBD1 (5 bases). Germline lookup yields CDR1 MNHNS and CDR2 SASEGT. The germline V and J ends were trimmed by 11 bases and 4 bases, with 14 bases remaining between them. The CDR3 loop spans 12 amino acids. The CDR3 nucleotides are TGTGCCGTACGTGGGGGGACCTATGGCTACACCTTC. Amino acids: CAVRGGTYGYTF.

This sequence joins TRBV29-1 and TRBJ2-3; D is unclear. CDR3 size: 13 residues. The germline V gene has CDR1 SQVTM and CDR2 ANQGSEA. V dropped 0 bases and J dropped 1 base, with 5 bases sitting between them. In DNA form, the CDR3 reads TGCAGCGTTGAAGAAGGAGGCACAGATACGCAGTATTTT. Protein: CSVEEGGTDTQYF.

As to this clonotype: The germline gene is not matched at one end of the junction; a read error may be the cause. The chain joins TRBV29-1 to TRBJ1-2; D may be TRBD1 (6 bases). CDR3 size: 14 residues. Germline CDR1 reads SQVTM; CDR2 reads ANQGSEA. In DNA form, the CDR3 reads TGCAGCGTTGACTTGACTGGACAGCCCTATGGCTACGCCTTC. Residues: CSVDLTGQPYGYAF. The variable domain in full, completed from reference TRBV29-1 and TRBJ1-2, reads SAVISQKPSRDICQRGTSLTIQCQVDSQVTMMFWYRQQPGQSLTLIATANQGSEATYESGFVIDKFPISRPNLTFSTLTVSNMSPEDSSIYLCSVDLTGQPYGYAFGSGTRLTVV.

This chain links TRBV19 with TRBJ2-1; no clear D gene. The germline gives CDR1 LNHDA, CDR2 SQIVND (reference sequence). CDR3 length equals 13 residues. V lost 5 bases and J lost 7, with 12 bases in between. CDR3 DNA: TGTGCCAGTAGTTCAGAGGCGGCTAATGAGCAGTTCTTC. It is translated as CASSSEAANEQFF.

This clonotype was picked up many times. The chain recombines TRBV5-1 with TRBJ2-2; 9 bases agree with TRBD2. The CDR3 consists of 16 residues. V was clipped by 0 bases and J by 1 base; unmatched bases: 1. Germline values: CDR1 SGHRS, CDR2 YFSETQ. The chain's CDR3 is CASSLALAGNTGELFF. The CDR3 nucleotides read TGCGCCAGCAGCTTGGCACTAGCGGGGAACACCGGGGAGCTGTTTTTT.

In this sample, this clonotype turned up a few times. The chain is built from TRBV4-2 and TRBJ1-2, with 8 bases matching TRBD1. Trimming removed 3 bases from V and 7 bases from J; junction bases left unmatched: 7. This CDR3 comprises 14 residues. Germline CDR1 is LGHNA and CDR2 is YNFKEQ. This CDR3 reads CASSHERGQAGYTF. The CDR3 DNA reads TGTGCCAGCAGCCACGAAAGGGGACAGGCTGGCTACACCTTC.

This clonotype was counted a few times. This chain's CDR3 is CASSLMGRENSPLHF. DNA for the CDR3: TGTGCCAGCAGCTTAATGGGCAGGGAAAATTCACCCCTCCACTTT. The rearrangement uses TRBV13 and TRBJ1-6, with D maybe TRBD1 (5 bases). Deletions cut 2 bases from V and 7 bases from J, with 12 bases between. The germline V gene has CDR1 PRHDT and CDR2 FYEKMQ (reference sequence). The CDR3 spans 15 residues.

This CDR3 is CASSVGVKNIQYF. The CDR3 nucleotides are TGTGCCAGCAGCGTAGGTGTCAAAAACATTCAGTACTTC. The chain combines TRBV9 with TRBJ2-4; D uncertain. Germline V gives CDR1 SGDLS, CDR2 YYNGEE. The CDR3 has 13 amino acids. Trimming pared 0 bases from V and 3 bases from J, leaving 4 bases between.

This clonotype was observed many times. This CDR3 is CASSPRRQATIYF. CDR3 coding DNA: TGTGCCAGCAGCCCCCGGCGTCAGGCCACCATATATTTT. The V and J genes are TRBV7-9 and TRBJ1-3, with D hard to call. The CDR3 totals 13 residues. Germline V CDR1 and CDR2: SEHNR, FQNEAQ (reference sequence). V lost 5 bases and J 9 bases, leaving 14 bases between the germline ends. The variable domain in full, with the rest retrieved from reference TRBV7-9 and TRBJ1-3, is DTGVSQNPRHKITKRGQNVTFRCDPISEHNRLYWYRQTLGQGPEFLTYFQNEAQLEKSRLLSDRFSAERPKGSFSTLEIQRTEQGDSAMYLCASSPRRQATIYFGEGSWLTVV.

The gene calls are TRBV20-1 and TRBJ2-5; 9 bases are shared with TRBD1. After removal of 3 bases from V and 4 bases from J, the junction contained 9 bases not matched to a gene. CDR1 and CDR2 (germline): DFQATT, SNEGSKA (reference sequence). The CDR3 consists of 15 residues. CDR3 amino acids: CSASAGDREIETQYF. The CDR3 coding sequence is TGCAGTGCTAGCGCCGGGGACAGGGAGATAGAGACCCAGTACTTC.

This clonotype was counted between two and nine times. The genes are TRBV27 and TRBJ1-1; D is unclear. Trimming removed 8 bases at V and 0 bases at J, with 10 bases between. There are 13 residues in the CDR3. Germline V gene sequence: CDR1 MNHEY, CDR2 SMNVEV (reference sequence). The CDR3 region has the DNA TGTGCCAGCTACAACTTCATGAACACTGAAGCTTTCTTT. Encoded protein: CASYNFMNTEAFF.

This clonotype was recorded at least ten times. The gene calls are TRBV11-3 and TRBJ2-1; 9 bases agree with TRBD1. Germline CDR1 SGHNT, CDR2 YENEEA. The CDR3 is 13 amino acids. V trimming: 1 base; J trimming: 10 bases; junction bases outside the gene matches: 2. The CDR3 region has the DNA TGTGCCAGCAGCTTAGTCACAGGGGGCGAGCAGTTCTTC. Protein sequence: CASSLVTGGEQFF.

This chain links TRBV6-2 or TRBV6-3 with TRBJ1-3; no clear D gene. CDR3 length: 13 residues. V dropped 7 bases and J dropped 4 bases, with 11 bases sitting between them. CDR1 and CDR2 (germline): MNHEY, SVGEGT. The CDR3 reads CASTRLMGNTIYF. The CDR3 DNA reads as TGTGCCAGCACCCGGCTTATGGGAAACACCATATATTTT.

J is TRBJ2-2 and V is TRBV4-2, with D unclear. The CDR3 length is 15 residues. Trimming took off 1 base at V and 5 bases at J, with 11 bases between the two ends. Germline V gives CDR1 LGHNA, CDR2 YNFKEQ. The CDR3 DNA follows: TGTGCCAGCAGCCAAGGCACCCTATCGACCGGGGAGCTGTTTTTT. This sequence encodes CASSQGTLSTGELFF.

This clonotype has at least ten counts. This chain connects TRBV5-6 to TRBJ1-1; no firm D call. V was clipped by 0 bases and J by 3 bases, with 3 bases between them. CDR3 length equals 12 residues. Germline values: CDR1 SGHDT, CDR2 YYEEEE. This CDR3 is CASSLADTEAFF. For the CDR3, the DNA is TGTGCCAGCAGCTTGGCCGACACTGAAGCTTTCTTT.

This clonotype appeared many times. This chain connects TRBV7-3 to TRBJ2-1, with 12 bases matching TRBD2. Germline CDR1 reads SGHTA; CDR2 reads FQGTGA. The J segment lost 3 bases and the V segment lost 2 bases, leaving 2 bases of the junction unmatched. The CDR3 is 16 residues long. In DNA form, the CDR3 reads TGTGCCAGCAGCTTACCGACTAGCGGGAGCTACAATGAGCAGTTCTTC. Its translation: CASSLPTSGSYNEQFF.

This clonotype has a count of ten or more. V gene TRBV7-3 combines with J gene TRBJ2-1; possible D gene TRBD2, 6 bases. CDR1 and CDR2 from the germline V gene are SGHTA and FQGTGA. Trimming took off 5 bases at V and 7 bases at J, with 18 bases between the two ends. The CDR3 consists of 15 residues. The CDR3: CASSQGGEIKNEQFF. The CDR3 nucleotides are TGTGCCAGCAGCCAAGGCGGGGAGATAAAGAATGAGCAGTTCTTC.

The chain links TRBV25-1 to TRBJ2-7; D might be TRBD1 (6 bases). The V and J ends lost 4 bases and 2 bases respectively, with 9 bases between them. CDR1 is MGHDK and CDR2 is SYGVNS in the germline V gene. The CDR3 is 13 residues long. Written as DNA, the CDR3 is TGTGCCAGCAGTGGAGACAGGCCCTACGAGCAGTACTTC. Encoded protein: CASSGDRPYEQYF.

The gene calls are TRBV11-2 and TRBJ1-2, with 9 positions matching TRBD1. CDR1 is SGHAT and CDR2 is FQNNGV in the germline V gene. There are 15 residues in the CDR3. V lost 4 bases and J lost 4; bases outside the gene matches: 7. The CDR3 reads CASSSGTGSSYGYTF. The CDR3 nucleotides read TGTGCCAGCAGCTCGGGGACAGGGAGTTCCTATGGCTACACCTTC.

This clonotype occurred a few times. The J gene is TRBJ1-1, the V gene TRBV10-3; TRBD1 might be the D (6 bases). Per germline, CDR1 ENHRY and CDR2 SYGVKD. With 6 bases removed from V and 1 base from J, the gap between germline ends came to 12 bases. The CDR3 runs to 14 residues. The CDR3 sequence: CAIRQGQTNTEAFF. CDR3 nucleotide sequence: TGTGCCATCAGACAAGGACAGACGAACACTGAAGCTTTCTTT.

This clonotype has at least ten counts. The chain joins TRBV29-1 to TRBJ1-2, with D perhaps matching TRBD1 (5 bases). Germline V gene data show CDR1 as SQVTM and CDR2 as ANQGSEA. This CDR3 comprises 11 residues. V was shortened by 7 bases and J by 5 bases, with 11 bases between the two germline ends. The CDR3 DNA is TGCAGCGCCGACAGTGCGTATGGCTACACCTTC. Its translation: CSADSAYGYTF.

This clonotype was recorded at least ten times. This rearrangement joins TRBV20-1 to TRBJ2-3; tentatively, D is TRBD2 (5 bases). The germline V gene has CDR1 DFQATT and CDR2 SNEGSKA (reference sequence). The CDR3 has 14 amino acids. Between the trimmed V and J ends, which lost 3 bases and 1 base, there was a span of 11 bases. Here the CDR3 DNA reads TGCAGTGCTAGGGACTTCGGGGGCACAGATACGCAGTATTTT. Its translation: CSARDFGGTDTQYF.

This clonotype was seen a handful of times. CDR3 loop: CASSKQTAGTVNTEAFF. DNA of the CDR3: TGTGCCAGTAGTAAACAAACAGCCGGGACAGTGAACACTGAAGCTTTCTTT. The chain employs TRBV19 and TRBJ1-1, with 7 nucleotides matching TRBD1. The CDR3 has 17 residues. The germline V gene encodes CDR1 LNHDA and CDR2 SQIVND (reference sequence). The junction had 11 bases not matched to a gene; V was cut back by 4 bases and J by 0 bases. The variable domain in full, with the rest retrieved from reference TRBV19 and TRBJ1-1, is DGGITQSPKYLFRKEGQNVTLSCEQNLNHDAMYWYRQDPGQGLRLIYYSQIVNDFQKGDIAEGYSVSREKKESFPLTVTSAQKNPTAFYLCASSKQTAGTVNTEAFFGQGTRLTVV.

This chain links TRBV9 with TRBJ2-1, with 8 nucleotides matching TRBD2. The germline gives CDR1 SGDLS, CDR2 YYNGEE. The CDR3 covers 17 residues. J was trimmed by 0 bases and V by 4 bases; bases with no gene match: 9. The CDR3 nucleotides are TGTGCCAGCAGCCCGTTAGCGGGGCCAAGCTCCTACAATGAGCAGTTCTTC. Translated: CASSPLAGPSSYNEQFF.

This clonotype has a count of ten or more. The chain recombines TRBV28 with TRBJ1-1; TRBD1 agrees at 7 bases. The J segment lost 1 base and the V segment lost 5 bases, leaving 7 bases of the junction unmatched. CDR3 length: 15 residues. CDR1 and CDR2 (germline): MDHEN, SYDVKM. CDR3 DNA sequence: TGTGCCAGCAGTGTCCGGGACAGACGGAACACTGAAGCTTTCTTT. Protein product: CASSVRDRRNTEAFF.

On this clonotype itself: Lacking the conserved final phenylalanine or tryptophan, this CDR3 likely reflects a read error. The J gene is TRBJ1-1, the V gene TRBV4-2; D is unresolved. The CDR3 is 14 residues long. Germline V gene sequence: CDR1 LGHNA, CDR2 YNFKEQ. V was shortened by 1 base and J by 1 base, with 7 bases between the two germline ends. The CDR3 nucleotides are TGTGCCAGCAGCCAAGGGACGGAGAACACTGAAGCTTTCCTT. Translating gives CASSQGTENTEAFL.

The sample holds many counts of this clonotype. This chain connects TRBV7-8 to TRBJ2-1, with 14 bases lining up with TRBD2. Germline CDR1 is SGHVS and CDR2 is FQNEAQ. Unmatched junction bases numbered 6, after V lost 5 bases and J lost 6 bases. This CDR3 is built from 16 residues. Here the CDR3 reads CASSHGTSGSGNEQFF. CDR3 DNA: TGTGCCAGCAGCCACGGGACTAGCGGGAGCGGCAATGAGCAGTTCTTC.

Many counts were recorded for this clonotype. This chain links TRBV20-1 with TRBJ1-2, with 11 bases matching TRBD1. The CDR3 covers 17 residues. V gave up 0 bases and J gave up 3 bases; unmatched junction bases: 9. Germline lookup yields CDR1 DFQATT and CDR2 SNEGSKA (reference sequence). The CDR3 DNA reads TGCAGTGCTAGAGAAGGACAGGGGGCTCCCTTTGACTATGGCTACACCTTC. It encodes CSAREGQGAPFDYGYTF.

The J gene is TRBJ2-1, the V gene TRBV9, with 8 nucleotides matching TRBD2. CDR1 and CDR2 (germline): SGDLS, YYNGEE. J gave up 6 bases and V 2 bases, and 7 bases lay outside the gene matches. The CDR3 has 15 amino acids. As DNA, the CDR3 is TGTGCCAGCAGCGTTAGCGGGACCTGGGGCAATGAGCAGTTCTTC. It encodes CASSVSGTWGNEQFF.